Shown below are 12 T cell receptor beta chains from a single sample sequenced in a study of T cell responses to AZD1222 COVID-19 vaccine. Libraries were prepared by immunoSEQ multiplex PCR; TCRdb keeps only in-frame clonotypes and omits some of them. The sample lists thousands of clones, approximately 90% occurring once. This material consisted of peripheral blood, taken 28 days after the second AZD1222 dose. These receptors originate from an adult who received the AZD1222 COVID-19 vaccine.

This CDR3 reads CASSTTWAANTEAFF. CDR3 bases: TGTGCCAGCAGTACTACCTGGGCAGCGAACACTGAAGCTTTCTTT. This rearrangement joins TRBV7-2 to TRBJ1-1; D gene uncertain. Trimming pared 6 bases from V and 1 base from J, leaving 15 bases between. Germline V CDR1 and CDR2: SGHTA, FQGNSA. The CDR3 runs to 15 residues.

This clone is a singleton in its sample. The chain is built from TRBV15 and TRBJ1-2, with a tentative D call TRBD1 (5 bases). The CDR3 loop spans 15 amino acids. Trimming stripped 5 bases from V and 1 base from J, with 14 bases between. Germline V gene lookup returns CDR1 LNHNV and CDR2 YYDKDF (reference sequence). The CDR3: CATSDGDPNNYGYTF. The CDR3 coding sequence is TGTGCCACCAGCGATGGGGACCCGAATAACTATGGCTACACCTTC.

V usage is TRBV18 and J usage is TRBJ2-3; D not certain. This CDR3 comprises 15 residues. Germline V gives CDR1 KGHSH, CDR2 LQKENI. The ends were cut back, 1 base at V and 2 bases at J, with 10 bases in the middle. The CDR3 DNA reads TGTGCCAGCTCACCACTTGGTTCTAACACAGATACGCAGTATTTT. This codes for CASSPLGSNTDTQYF. Using reference TRBV18 and TRBJ2-3 for the parts outside the CDR3, the full variable domain is NAGVMQNPRHLVRRRGQEARLRCSPMKGHSHVYWYRQLPEEGLKFMVYLQKENIIDESGMPKERFSAEFPKEGPSILRIQQVVRGDSAAYFCASSPLGSNTDTQYFGPGTRLTVL.

CDR3 nucleotides: TGTGCCAGCAGTTACGCTTATCAACAGGGGCGGAACACTGAAGCTTTCTTT. Encoded protein: CASSYAYQQGRNTEAFF. V is TRBV6-2 or TRBV6-3 and J is TRBJ1-1; 7 positions match TRBD1. V shed 2 bases and J 1 base; nucleotides not matched to a gene: 10. The CDR3 extends over 17 amino acids. Germline CDR1 is MNHEY and CDR2 is SVGEGT.

This sequence joins TRBV9 and TRBJ1-2; no firm D call. This CDR3 spans 11 amino acids. Between the trimmed V and J ends, which lost 3 bases and 2 bases, there was a span of 2 bases. In germline, CDR1 is SGDLS, CDR2 YYNGEE. The CDR3 nucleotides are TGTGCCAGCAGCGAAAACTATGGCTACACCTTC. Encoded protein: CASSENYGYTF.

This chain joins TRBV4-3 and TRBJ1-1; D not resolved. The V end was cut by 0 bases, the J end by 5 bases, with 10 bases between. CDR3 size: 14 residues. Germline CDR1 LGHNA, CDR2 YSLEER. DNA for the CDR3: TGCGCCAGCAGCCAAGATTTTAGAGGGACTGAAGCTTTCTTT. This translates into CASSQDFRGTEAFF.

This clone showed up just once. The J gene is TRBJ2-7, the V gene TRBV28; no definite D call. V was clipped by 2 bases and J by 1 base, with 9 bases between them. Per the germline V gene, CDR1 is MDHEN and CDR2 is SYDVKM. The CDR3 has 14 residues. The DNA of the CDR3 is TGTGCCAGCAGTTTAGGTCAGACGTCCTACGAGCAGTACTTC. Amino acid sequence: CASSLGQTSYEQYF.

The V and J genes are TRBV14 and TRBJ2-7; 9 bases agree with TRBD2. This CDR3 spans 16 amino acids. After removal of 1 base from V and 1 base from J, the junction contained 5 bases not matched to a gene. The germline V gene has CDR1 SGHDN and CDR2 FVKESK. CDR3: CASSQVRLAASYEQYF. As DNA, the CDR3 is TGTGCCAGCAGCCAAGTACGACTAGCGGCTTCCTACGAGCAGTACTTC.

The CDR3 DNA reads TGTGCCAGTAGTGAGGGACGGAGCTCCTACGAGCAGTACTTC. Translation: CASSEGRSSYEQYF. J is TRBJ2-7 and V is TRBV19; D may correspond to TRBD1 or TRBD2 (5 bases each). Trimming took off 5 bases at V and 0 bases at J, with 11 bases between the two ends. Germline V CDR1 and CDR2: LNHDA, SQIVND (reference sequence). This CDR3 contains 14 residues. Using reference TRBV19 and TRBJ2-7 for the parts outside the CDR3, the full variable domain is DGGITQSPKYLFRKEGQNVTLSCEQNLNHDAMYWYRQDPGQGLRLIYYSQIVNDFQKGDIAEGYSVSREKKESFPLTVTSAQKNPTAFYLCASSEGRSSYEQYFGPGTRLTVT.

This clone showed up just once. V usage is TRBV18 and J usage is TRBJ1-6, with a tentative D call TRBD1 (6 bases). V dropped 5 bases and J dropped 0 bases, with 8 bases sitting between them. Germline CDR1 reads KGHSH; CDR2 reads LQKENI. The CDR3 has 15 amino acids. The CDR3 loop reads CASSRGDSYNSPLHF. CDR3 in DNA: TGTGCCAGCTCAAGGGGGGACTCCTATAATTCACCCCTCCACTTT.

The chain couples TRBV23-1 to TRBJ1-2; D unclear. TRBV23-1 is classed as an ORF, of uncertain function. The ends were cut back, 9 bases at V and 3 bases at J, with 8 bases in the middle. The CDR3 has 11 amino acids. The CDR3 DNA is TGCGCCAGGCGGGCCCACTATGGCTACACCTTC. Translating gives CARRAHYGYTF.

This clone occurred once. The chain combines TRBV13 with TRBJ2-1; 10 bases line up with TRBD2. The CDR3 contains 15 residues. The germline CDR1 and CDR2 sequences are PRHDT and FYEKMQ (reference sequence). V lost 4 bases and J lost 2; bases outside the gene matches: 2. For the CDR3, the DNA is TGTGCCAGCAGCTCTGGACTAGCGGCCTACAATGAGCAGTTCTTC. Protein: CASSSGLAAYNEQFF.